This TCR beta chain was identified during a study of blood T cells in healthy people across ages. Overall study findings and caveats: Estimated diversity that came from one million T cells was considered an underestimate. With age, beta diversity per million T cells declined roughly linearly, significantly by over 35.

For this clonotype: The antigen remains unidentified.

Then a second PCR, running roughly 7 to 11 cycles, was carried out with a sample-barcoded 5' primer and a J-beta primer mix. TCRdb redid the calling of the 5' RACE reads with MiXCR, one entry per CDR3 protein. Among 1,500,000 or so distinct CDR3 sequences listed, 40% to 45% were seen once. The source of this sequence is a woman aged 18-35 years in good health. The material sequenced was blood.

Written as DNA, the CDR3 is TGTGCCAGCAGTTACTGGAGTGTGAGGCAGGCTTCCTACAATGAGCAGTACTTC. Translated, it gives CASSYWSVRQASYNEQYF. The chain joins TRBV6-2 or TRBV6-3 to TRBJ2-1; the D is unclear. The DNA matches TRBJ2-7 better at its end, which makes the J call doubtful. Germline assignment: CDR1 MNHEY and CDR2 SVGEGT. This CDR3 has 18 amino acids.